This TCR beta chain stems from a study of blood T cell repertoires in COVID-19. There are 16 residues in the CDR3. Deletions cut 3 bases from V and 9 bases from J, with 21 bases between. Germline values: CDR1 SNHLY, CDR2 FYNNEI. TCRdb keeps only in-frame clones here, not all; method: immunoSEQ multiplex PCR. The sample carries approximately 260,000 clones, around 80% recorded once. The source is a man aged 25-45 years with acute COVID-19. The rearrangement joins TRBV2 to TRBJ2-1; D possibly corresponds to TRBD2 (5 bases). Input material: PBMCs or T cells enriched from blood (not recorded which). The CDR3: CASSDNNWTQKREQFF. In nucleotides, the CDR3 is TGTGCCAGCAGTGACAACAATTGGACTCAGAAGCGTGAGCAGTTCTTC. Using reference TRBV2 and TRBJ2-1 for the parts outside the CDR3, the full variable domain is EPEVTQTPSHQVTQMGQEVILRCVPISNHLYFYWYRQILGQKVEFLVSFYNNEISEKSEIFDDQFSVERPDGSNFTLKIRSTKLEDSAMYFCASSDNNWTQKREQFFGPGTRLTVL.